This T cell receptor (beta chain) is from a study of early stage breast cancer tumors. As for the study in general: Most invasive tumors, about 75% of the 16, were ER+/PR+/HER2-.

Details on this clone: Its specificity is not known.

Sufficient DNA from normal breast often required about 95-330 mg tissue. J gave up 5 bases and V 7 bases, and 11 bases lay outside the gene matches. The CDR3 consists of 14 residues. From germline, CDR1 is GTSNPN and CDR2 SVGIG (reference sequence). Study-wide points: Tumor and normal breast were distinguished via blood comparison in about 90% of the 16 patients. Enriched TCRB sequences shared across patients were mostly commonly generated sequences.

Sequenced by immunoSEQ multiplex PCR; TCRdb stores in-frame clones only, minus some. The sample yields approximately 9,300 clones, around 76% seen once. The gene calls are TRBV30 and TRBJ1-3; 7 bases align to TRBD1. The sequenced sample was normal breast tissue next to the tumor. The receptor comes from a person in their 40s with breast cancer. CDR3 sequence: CAYRLRGTRNTIYF. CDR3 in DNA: TGTGCCTACCGCCTCAGGGGGACAAGAAACACCATATATTTT.